This is a list of T cell receptor beta chains from one sample in a study of regulatory T cells in long-lasting Graves disease. TCRdb re-called the multiplex PCR reads through MiXCR, storing one row per CDR3 protein. The table lists over 250,000 distinct CDR3 sequences, 22% of them singletons. The source material was peripheral blood mononuclear cells (PBMCs), sampled when the disease was refractory, from a patient treated with antithyroid drugs. The receptor set was obtained from a female donor with Graves disease. Each CDR3 is given with its conserved first and last residue. Fields, in order: J gene, D gene, V gene, CDR3 protein. D genes are given only for firm matches.

TRBJ2-2	.	TRBV28	CASDEAENPGELFF
TRBJ1-6	TRBD1	TRBV2	CASSPGQGLSPLHF
TRBJ1-1	TRBD1	TRBV7-3	CASSLGGGANTEAFF
TRBJ1-2	.	TRBV4-2	CASSQDGTGGWGYTF
TRBJ1-1	TRBD1	TRBV27	CASSRTGRSTEAFF
TRBJ1-2	.	TRBV20-1	CSAREGTYGYTF
TRBJ2-2	.	TRBV5-1	CASSSRSTNTGELFF
TRBJ2-5	.	TRBV11-2	CASSPLAPGGETQYF
TRBJ2-5	.	TRBV28	CASSLVGREETQYF
TRBJ2-7	TRBD2	TRBV3-1	CASSQEMLAGIYEQYF
TRBJ2-7	TRBD1	TRBV20-1	CSAGGTGGRLDEQYF
TRBJ1-1	TRBD1	TRBV10-3	CAIVQGLGTEAFF
TRBJ2-7	TRBD2	TRBV11-2	CASSAGTSVEQYF
TRBJ2-5	TRBD1	TRBV19	CASSIATGEETQYF
TRBJ2-2	.	TRBV30	CAWSVRGSGPGELFF
TRBJ1-1	.	TRBV7-2	CASSLGIFEGSEAFF
TRBJ1-5	.	TRBV12-3/TRBV12-4	CASSLYGGGNQPQHF
TRBJ1-5	TRBD1	TRBV6-1	CASSEGPGTGVNQPQHF
TRBJ2-5	.	TRBV29-1	CSVAEWGETQYF
TRBJ2-2	.	TRBV28	CATQPGQTTGELFF
TRBJ2-5	TRBD2	TRBV7-2	CASSLASGTSGITQYF
TRBJ2-4	.	TRBV6-5	CASSYPPALAKNIQYF
TRBJ2-7	TRBD1	TRBV11-2	CASSLGGTGDYEQYF
TRBJ2-5	.	TRBV12-3/TRBV12-4	CASRVQGFETQYF
TRBJ2-7	TRBD2	TRBV6-2/TRBV6-3	CASSQAGLYEQYF
TRBJ1-6	.	TRBV7-2	CASSVRAGSYNSPLHF
TRBJ1-2	.	TRBV7-2	CASSPSTSYGYTF
TRBJ1-5	.	TRBV11-3	CASSLDLRTATGTSGRTGNQPQHF
TRBJ1-1	.	TRBV28	CASSSPLDGMNTEAFF
TRBJ1-2	TRBD1	TRBV28	CASSTRTGGNYGYTF